This T cell receptor beta chain was recovered during a study of cytomegalovirus exposure and HLA in healthy donors. CDR1 is LGHNT, CDR2 FRNRAP, per germline. This CDR3 is 14 amino acids long. V gave up 8 bases and J gave up 3 bases; unmatched junction bases: 8. Donors were drawn from the approximately 130-subject validation cohort, separate from the approximately 700-subject first cohort. Concerning this clone: Its target is unknown.

The study, taken as a whole, reports: Researchers catalogued roughly 170 TCR beta chains as cytomegalovirus-associated. Cytomegalovirus status, reportedly, was diagnosed with high specificity and sensitivity by the classifier. Many donors shared some public TCRs, even though most TCR sequences were rare.

Assay used: immunoSEQ multiplex PCR; TCRdb lists only in-frame clones, some missing. The table has 150,000 to 200,000 clones, about nine tenths seen once. The sequenced sample consisted of PBMCs. This sequence originates from a young man in good health and CMV-seropositive. The chain uses TRBV12-5 and TRBJ2-7, with TRBD1 matching over 9 bases. The CDR3 nucleotides are TGTGCTAGTACTACAGGGGGCTTTTACTACGAGCAGTACTTC. The encoded protein is CASTTGGFYYEQYF. The full variable domain, completed using reference TRBV12-5 and TRBJ2-7, is DARVTQTPRHKVTEMGQEVTMRCQPILGHNTVFWYRQTMMQGLELLAYFRNRAPLDDSGMPKDRFSAEMPDATLATLKIQPSEPRDSAVYFCASTTGGFYYEQYFGPGTRLTVT.